This T cell receptor (beta chain) came from a study of shared clonotypes between healthy human individuals (dated by TCRdb to about 2020). Some background on the complete study: The cohort included a few men and two women between 18 and 49 years of age. For each donor, three plates each were used for CD4 naive and CD4 memory, two plates were used for CD8 naive, and one plate was used for CD8 memory. The study deeply sequenced blood TCR repertoires of about 5 healthy adults to estimate repertoire size and the extent of clonotype sharing between individuals. Different laboratories and diverse techniques were used to prepare libraries and sequence TCR repertoires, to increase sequencing depth and limit assay-specific biases. Each donor's leukapheresis produced roughly between roughly 0.94 and 9.5 billion PBMCs. The study at large found these results: Sampling was limited to blood, and TCR repertoires in tissue likely differ from TCR repertoires in blood. Compared with non-shared clonotypes, clonotypes shared by all four sorted-subset donors had higher generation probabilities. Estimated clonotype richness was generally larger for naive than for memory subsets. Rarefaction of sorted-subset datasets indicated incomplete sequencing despite the large sequencing depth. When several donors were compared, the shared fraction of clonotypes was about 5% for naive CD4, less than 4% for naive CD8, about 2.4% for memory CD4, and 0.3% to 0.5% for memory CD8. Pairwise subsampling led to the expectation that sequencing depth would affect the degree of clonotype sharing among donors. Because the study included a small number of donors, the genetic and exposure-history diversity represented was limited.

Using the deep immunoSEQ assay, TCR CDR3 regions were amplified from genomic DNA by multiplex PCR. Genomic DNA extracted from each cell subset was distributed evenly over all wells of several immunoSEQ 96-well plates, and each plate served as one replicate. Each replicate PCR for sorted subsets received roughly 0.2 ug genomic DNA, equal to about 30,000 T cell genomes. The purified libraries were quantified using a Qubit 3.0 fluorometer, sized with a Bioanalyzer 2100, and then quantified again using the KAPA Library Quantification kit. Every immunoSEQ 96-well plate was sequenced on a separate single-read 150-cycle Illumina NextSeq 550 flow cell. Regarding the original processing steps: Because the immunoSEQ output held only junctional sequences and lacked quality scores, the filtering could not match the filtering applied to full-length reads. Sequences were annotated with PyIR, a Python wrapper for IgBLAST v1.9, using IMGT germline references to assign V/J genes and CDR3. Reads were removed for weak V/J assignments (E-value above 1e-6), missing CDR3, stop codons, out-of-frame junctions, or ambiguous translated residues. V3J clonotypes were defined by identical inferred V gene, J gene, and CDR3 amino acid sequence. Percentage overlap between repertoires was computed as shared unique clonotypes divided by the size of the smaller repertoire. Richness of each repertoire was evaluated using RTK rarefaction, the Chao1 estimator, and Recon v2.1 estimates of unobserved clonotypes. For all TCRbeta clonotypes obtained by the gDNA method from several donors, generation probabilities were computed with OLGA. The source is immuneACCESS, and TCRdb retained only in-frame sequences with V and J called. Part of the clones is not carried over; for the studies checked, unresolved V genes explain less than half of this, and the remainder is unexplained. That table is the source of V, J and clone size, and D and trimming were worked out from the DNA. This sample has some 2.1 million clones in its table, and less than 95% of those were observed once. The ten largest clones take up roughly 1% of the sample.

V is reduced by 0 bases and J by 2 bases, leaving a spacing of 10 bases between them. The CDR3 sequence holds 15 residues, the cysteine and phenylalanine included. The only DNA kept is the CDR3, 45 bases in frame from the first base. The CDR1 and CDR2 encoded by the germline V gene are MNHEY and SVGAGI. On this clone: The specificity of this receptor is unknown. No per-base quality is available; no much larger clone lies one base away.

For the CD8 naive samples, CD45RO-negative cells were positively selected for CCR7, yielding a CD45RA+CCR7+ population from which TemRA cells were excluded. Healthy HIV-negative adults with no recently reported acute infections or vaccinations were included as donors. Every donor was a Caucasian adult residing in Nashville, Tennessee, USA. Blood was obtained by leukapheresis, after which PBMCs were separated by Ficoll-Histopaque density gradient centrifugation and cryopreserved in liquid nitrogen vapor phase. Analytical flow cytometry was used to check the purity and quantity of every magnetically sorted T cell population. Genomic DNA was isolated from every sorted fraction and measured by UV absorbance on a Nanodrop 2000c.

The chain employs TRBV6-5 and TRBJ2-5, with no confidently assigned D gene. Sequenced material: naive CD8+ T cells sorted from blood. The cell subset or site label here, explained by the study, means: CD45RA+CCR7+. This clonotype was sampled from a man in his late teens or twenties in good health. Read as DNA, the sequence is TGTGCCAGCAGTTACTCAGGGAATTCGCAAGAGACCCAGTACTTC. It translates as CASSYSGNSQETQYF.